These T cell receptor beta chains were read from a single sample in a study of shared clonotypes between healthy human individuals. Some clones are missing from TCRdb's copy, which holds only in-frame ones; the method was immunoSEQ multiplex PCR. Of a few million clones listed, around 93% are singletons. The sample taken for sequencing was naive CD4+ T cells from PBMCs. The receptors here all came from a man aged 18 to 29 in good health. Some clones in this sample may be carry-over from other donors' samples. Each CDR3 is given with its conserved first and last residue. The D gene is left open where the match is weak.

J gene,D gene,V gene,CDR3 protein
TRBJ2-2,-,TRBV7-3,CASSLKPGREGSGELFF
TRBJ1-1,-,TRBV27,CASSFGGRAEAFF
TRBJ1-1,-,TRBV18,CASSPAQTNTEAFF
TRBJ2-3,-,TRBV5-1,CASSFLGGTPRGTDTQYF
TRBJ2-5,-,TRBV10-3,CAISREGGEAGGQYF
TRBJ1-5,-,TRBV28,CASRYDPAQHF
TRBJ2-5,-,TRBV18,CASSPPGLRGTQYF
TRBJ1-5,-,TRBV7-2,CASSLVKGPAGLNQPQHF
TRBJ2-7,-,TRBV6-1,CASSARDPPIYEQYF
TRBJ2-7,-,TRBV18,CASSPPGWSSYEQYF
TRBJ2-7,-,TRBV5-4,CASSLEGGRLHEQYF
TRBJ2-5,TRBD2,TRBV5-1,CASSPGLAQETQYF
TRBJ2-3,-,TRBV2,CASSAQSHGTDTQYF
TRBJ2-1,-,TRBV7-9,CASSLTERSHHSYNEQFF
TRBJ2-7,-,TRBV29-1,CSVEGRGEQYF
TRBJ2-7,TRBD2,TRBV6-6,CASSYVLAGGEQYF
TRBJ2-7,TRBD2,TRBV28,CASSLEGLAASYEQYF
TRBJ1-4,TRBD1,TRBV9,CASSRTGGYEKLFF
TRBJ2-1,-,TRBV6-6,CASSYGGSSYNEQFF
TRBJ1-5,-,TRBV9,CASSPRGSNQPQHF
TRBJ2-1,TRBD2,TRBV9,CASSVRREGLYHNEQFF
TRBJ2-7,-,TRBV19,CASSSLDYEQYF
TRBJ1-1,-,TRBV6-5,CASSYGSNTEAFF
TRBJ1-5,-,TRBV7-2,CASSLDGRYPSNQPQHF
TRBJ2-7,TRBD2,TRBV18,CASSPWTSYHEQYF
TRBJ2-3,TRBD2,TRBV5-4,CASSLGGTSGIGTDTQYF
TRBJ2-1,TRBD1,TRBV7-2,CASSLQGAGEQFF
TRBJ2-1,TRBD2,TRBV28,CASSHGLAGEDQFF
TRBJ1-5,-,TRBV6-6,CASSSQTTGNQPQHF
TRBJ1-1,-,TRBV5-1,CASSLVAAGNTEAFF
TRBJ2-5,-,TRBV5-4,CASSLEYVNQETQYF
TRBJ1-1,-,TRBV6-1,CASSEAGRGISEAFF
TRBJ2-2,-,TRBV7-8,CASSLAFGQADTGELFF